These 20 T cell receptor beta chains were all obtained from the same sample, sequenced in a study of T cells in Graves' hyperthyroidism and ophthalmopathy. Amplified TCR beta CDR3 regions derived from RNA transcripts. First-round RT-PCR targeting the TCR CDR3 was performed with the HTBI primer set. TCRdb called the multiplex PCR reads again in MiXCR, with one record for every CDR3 protein. The sample carries around 700,000 distinct CDR3 sequences, around 20% recorded once. Sequenced: blood. The source of these receptors is a woman in her 50s with Graves' hyperthyroidism that later progressed to Graves' ophthalmopathy.

This clonotype was counted ten times or more. The V call is TRBV3-1, the J call TRBJ2-6; D call uncertain. V shed 0 bases and J shed 3 bases, with 6 bases lying between them. Germline V gene sequence: CDR1 LGHDT, CDR2 YNNKEL (reference sequence). This CDR3 comprises 15 residues. This chain's CDR3 is CASSQDLGGANVLTF. Written as DNA, the CDR3 is TGTGCCAGCAGCCAAGATTTGGGTGGGGCCAACGTCCTGACTTTC.

V is TRBV7-9 and J is TRBJ2-6, with a weak D call TRBD1 (5 bases). CDR1 and CDR2 from the germline V gene are SEHNR and FQNEAQ (reference sequence). CDR3 length equals 18 residues. V was cut by 1 base and J by 1 base, with 14 bases left in between. DNA of the CDR3: TGTGCCAGCAGCTTAGGCATCCCTCAGGGTTCTGGGGCCAACGTCCTGACTTTC. Translation: CASSLGIPQGSGANVLTF.

V gene TRBV6-1 combines with J gene TRBJ2-7; D unclear. Germline V gene data show CDR1 as MNHNS and CDR2 as SASEGT. The V and J ends lost 1 base and 5 bases respectively, with 12 bases between them. The CDR3 has 14 amino acids. CDR3 DNA sequence: TGTGCCAGCAGTGAAGACTGGGTACTGGACGAGCAGTACTTC. Its protein product is CASSEDWVLDEQYF.

The chain uses TRBV6-4 and TRBJ2-2, with TRBD1 matching over 8 bases. The ends lost 6 bases at V and 4 bases at J; junction bases unmatched: 7. The germline gives CDR1 MRHNA, CDR2 SNTAGT. The CDR3 has 15 residues. Written as DNA, the CDR3 is TGTGCCAGCAGCGTCGCAACAGGGGGCACCGGGGAGCTGTTTTTT. This translates into CASSVATGGTGELFF.

This clonotype turned up a few times. The chain couples TRBV19 to TRBJ2-1; tentative D call: TRBD2 (5 bases). This CDR3 is built from 12 residues. Germline V gives CDR1 LNHDA, CDR2 SQIVND (reference sequence). V was clipped by 3 bases and J by 10 bases, with 10 bases between them. CDR3 residues: CASSIRGYEQFF. CDR3 bases: TGTGCCAGTAGTATTAGAGGGTACGAGCAGTTCTTC.

This clonotype was seen more than once but under ten times. Relative to the germline gene, one junction end is altered; a read error may explain this. CDR3 sequence (DNA): TGTGCCGGCAGTTTCCTTCGGACAGGGGTGGGTGTAAATGAGCAGTTCTTC. This encodes CAGSFLRTGVGVNEQFF. This chain links TRBV12-3 or TRBV12-4 with TRBJ2-1; TRBD1 agrees at 9 bases. There are 17 residues in the CDR3.

This clonotype was recorded many times. The genes are TRBV5-1 and TRBJ2-7; 8 bases are shared with TRBD2. V shed 4 bases and J 10 bases; nucleotides not matched to a gene: 13. CDR1 SGHRS and CDR2 YFSETQ come from the germline V gene. The CDR3 is made up of 14 amino acids. CDR3 nucleotide sequence: TGCGCCAGCAGCGGCTCGCAGGGACTAGGTGAACAGTACTTC. This sequence encodes CASSGSQGLGEQYF.

Many counts were recorded for this clonotype. The chain has TRBV3-1 and TRBJ2-2; no definite D call. The ends were cut back, 1 base at V and 6 bases at J, with 6 bases in the middle. Germline assignment: CDR1 LGHDT and CDR2 YNNKEL (reference sequence). This CDR3 comprises 13 residues. DNA for the CDR3: TGTGCCAGCAGCCAAGTCCTAGCCGGGGAGCTGTTTTTT. Protein sequence: CASSQVLAGELFF.

Many counts were recorded for this clonotype. The J gene is TRBJ1-4, the V gene TRBV2; 8 nucleotides match TRBD1. The CDR3 loop spans 15 amino acids. Trimming took 3 bases from V and 3 from J; bases not matched to a gene: 3. Germline CDR1 SNHLY, CDR2 FYNNEI. The CDR3 spells CASSDRTGPNEKLFF. DNA of the CDR3: TGTGCCAGCAGTGATCGGACAGGGCCTAATGAAAAACTGTTTTTT.

The chain combines TRBV6-1 with TRBJ2-3, with no clear D. Germline V gives CDR1 MNHNS, CDR2 SASEGT. This CDR3 region has 13 residues. Trimming cost V 8 bases and J 1 base, with 10 bases left between them. The CDR3 region has the DNA TGTGCCAGCCGCCCCCAAGGCACAGATACGCAGTATTTT. This sequence encodes CASRPQGTDTQYF.

This chain's CDR3 is CASSWKTSGGVNEQFF. The DNA for the CDR3 is TGCGCCAGCAGCTGGAAGACTAGCGGGGGGGTCAATGAGCAGTTCTTC. The chain links TRBV5-1 to TRBJ2-1; 14 nucleotides agree with TRBD2. Losses at the gene ends were 3 bases for V and 6 bases for J; bases not matched to a gene: 5. This CDR3 spans 16 amino acids. Germline assignment: CDR1 SGHRS and CDR2 YFSETQ.

This clonotype came up many times. J is TRBJ1-1 and V is TRBV20-1, with D uncertain. CDR3 length equals 13 residues. With 7 bases removed from V and 4 bases from J, the gap between germline ends came to 16 bases. Looked up from germline, CDR1 is DFQATT and CDR2 is SNEGSKA (reference sequence). CDR3 DNA: TGCAGTGTAACGATTCGGGTGGGCACTGAAGCTTTCTTT. It codes for CSVTIRVGTEAFF.

This clonotype was detected many times. This chain connects TRBV27 to TRBJ1-4; the D is unclear. The CDR3 has 16 amino acids. Germline-derived CDR1 and CDR2 are MNHEY and SMNVEV (reference sequence). V lost 5 bases to trimming and J lost 0 bases, with 13 bases between them. In DNA, the CDR3 is TGTGCCAGCAGTACTTGGGGATTTGCAACTAATGAAAAACTGTTTTTT. Its translation: CASSTWGFATNEKLFF.

This clonotype was detected ten times or more. The CDR3 protein is CASSLEGRVTSPLHF. DNA for the CDR3: TGCGCCAGCAGCTTGGAGGGCAGGGTAACGTCACCCCTCCACTTT. The chain recombines TRBV5-1 with TRBJ1-6, with D possibly TRBD1 on 5 matching bases. Trimming stripped 0 bases from V and 10 bases from J, with 14 bases between. CDR1 and CDR2 (germline): SGHRS, YFSETQ. The CDR3 has 15 amino acids.

This clonotype showed up many times. A much larger clone differs by one base, so this may be a read error. The chain combines TRBV12-3 or TRBV12-4 with TRBJ1-1; 7 bases match TRBD1. The CDR3 totals 14 residues. V was clipped by 6 bases and J by 2 bases; unmatched bases: 6. The CDR3 reads CASRPGTANTEAFF. The DNA of the CDR3 is TGTGCCAGCAGGCCCGGGACAGCAAACACTGAAGCTTTCTTT.

This clonotype has a count of ten or more. The gene calls are TRBV27 and TRBJ1-2, with D perhaps TRBD1 (5 bases). The V end was cut by 2 bases, the J end by 3 bases, with 13 bases between. The CDR3 loop spans 15 amino acids. The germline V gene encodes CDR1 MNHEY and CDR2 SMNVEV (reference sequence). The CDR3 DNA reads TGTGCCAGCAGTTTAAGCAGGGTGCTTGACTATGGCTACACCTTC. Translating it yields CASSLSRVLDYGYTF.

This clonotype came up many times. This chain uses TRBV2 with TRBJ2-3, with a weak D call TRBD2 (5 bases). CDR3 length: 17 residues. The V gene's germline CDR1 is SNHLY and CDR2 FYNNEI. The V end lost 0 bases, the J end lost 1 base, and 14 bases lay between the germline ends. CDR3 region: CASSEAETPRGTDTQYF. The CDR3 DNA reads as TGTGCCAGCAGTGAAGCGGAGACCCCGCGGGGCACAGATACGCAGTATTTT.

This clonotype was counted ten times or more. V usage is TRBV13 and J usage is TRBJ1-2; tentative D call: TRBD1 (6 bases). Germline CDR1 reads PRHDT; CDR2 reads FYEKMQ (reference sequence). Trimming removed 2 bases at V and 4 bases at J, with 14 bases between. This CDR3 has 15 residues. CDR3 nucleotide sequence: TGTGCCAGCAGCTTACGCGTGGGGGCTACCTATGGCTACACCTTC. It is translated as CASSLRVGATYGYTF.

This clonotype was seen more than once but under ten times. The V and J genes are TRBV20-1 and TRBJ2-5, with 7 bases identical to TRBD1. The CDR3 has 14 amino acids. After removal of 6 bases from V and 5 bases from J, the junction contained 12 bases not matched to a gene. The germline gives CDR1 DFQATT, CDR2 SNEGSKA (reference sequence). The CDR3 sequence is CSAEPRTGRETQYF. In DNA form, the CDR3 reads TGCAGTGCAGAGCCTCGGACAGGCAGGGAGACCCAGTACTTC.

This clonotype has a count of ten or more. The chain couples TRBV27 to TRBJ2-5, with no clear D. Germline V gene lookup returns CDR1 MNHEY and CDR2 SMNVEV (reference sequence). Trimming pared 3 bases from V and 4 bases from J, leaving 9 bases between. The CDR3 contains 13 residues. CDR3 bases: TGTGCCAGCAGTTTCATTTTGGGAGAGACCCAGTACTTC. This encodes CASSFILGETQYF.